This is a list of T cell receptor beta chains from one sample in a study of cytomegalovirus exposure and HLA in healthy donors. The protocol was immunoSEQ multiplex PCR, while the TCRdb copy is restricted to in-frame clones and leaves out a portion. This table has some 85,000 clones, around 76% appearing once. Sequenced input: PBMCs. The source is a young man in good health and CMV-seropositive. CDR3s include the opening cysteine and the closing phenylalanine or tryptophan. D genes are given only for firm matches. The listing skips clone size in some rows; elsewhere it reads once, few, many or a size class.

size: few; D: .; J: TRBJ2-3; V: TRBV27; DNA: TGTGCCAGCAGTCGTTTCAGAGATACGCAGTATTTT; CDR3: CASSRFRDTQYF
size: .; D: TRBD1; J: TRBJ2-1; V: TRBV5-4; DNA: TGTGCCAGCAGTCGACAGGGGTCCTACAATGAGCAGTTCTTC; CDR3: CASSRQGSYNEQFF
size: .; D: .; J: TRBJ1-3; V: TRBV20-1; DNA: TGCAGTGCTATACAGGGAAACACCATATATTTT; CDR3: CSAIQGNTIYF
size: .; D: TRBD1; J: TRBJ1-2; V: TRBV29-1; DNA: TGCAGCGTTGAACGGGAAGGGGGCAGTGGCTACACCTTC; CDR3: CSVEREGGSGYTF
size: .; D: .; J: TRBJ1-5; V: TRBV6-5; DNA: TGTGCCAGCAGTTTACGGGAGAATCAGCCCCAGCATTTT; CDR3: CASSLRENQPQHF
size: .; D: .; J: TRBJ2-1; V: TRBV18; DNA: TGTGCCAGCTCACCACGCGGAGAGCAGTTCTTC; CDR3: CASSPRGEQFF
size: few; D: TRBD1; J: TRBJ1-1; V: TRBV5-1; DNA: TGCGCCAGCAGTTTGACCCTGACAGGGACTGAAGCTTTCTTT; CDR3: CASSLTLTGTEAFF
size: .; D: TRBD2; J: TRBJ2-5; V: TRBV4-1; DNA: TGCGCCAGCAGCCAGACTAGCGGGAGGTGGACCCAGTACTTC; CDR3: CASSQTSGRWTQYF
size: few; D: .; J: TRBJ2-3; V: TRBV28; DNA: TGTGCCAGCAGTTTAAAGCGTGTGGTGGCGGGGCCCAATCCCCTGCTCACAGATACGCAGTATTTT; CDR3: CASSLKRVVAGPNPLLTDTQYF
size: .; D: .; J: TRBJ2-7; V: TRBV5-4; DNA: TGTGCCAGCAGCTTCAGGGGCTCCTACGAGCAGTACTTC; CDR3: CASSFRGSYEQYF
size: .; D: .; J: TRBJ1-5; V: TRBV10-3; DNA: TGTGCCAGCCGGGGAGACGATCAGCCCCAGCATTTT; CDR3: CASRGDDQPQHF
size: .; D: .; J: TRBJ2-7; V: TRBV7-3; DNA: TGTGCCAGCAGCCAGGGACTGAACTACGAGCAGTACTTC; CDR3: CASSQGLNYEQYF
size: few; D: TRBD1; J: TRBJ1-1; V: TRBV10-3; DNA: TGTGCCATCAGGGACAGGGACTCGGCTTTCTTT; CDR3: CAIRDRDSAFF
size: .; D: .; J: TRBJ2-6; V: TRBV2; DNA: TGTGCCAGCACCCGGACAGTCCTCTCTGGGGCCAACGTCCTGACTTTC; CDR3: CASTRTVLSGANVLTF
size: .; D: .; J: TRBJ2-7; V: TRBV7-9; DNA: TGTGCCAGCAGCACATCAGGGTGGGCCTACGAGCAGTACTTC; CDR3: CASSTSGWAYEQYF
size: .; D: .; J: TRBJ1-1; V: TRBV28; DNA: TGTGCCAGCAGAGAACAATCCGGGAGTTTCCCTGAAGCTTTCTTT; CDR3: CASREQSGSFPEAFF
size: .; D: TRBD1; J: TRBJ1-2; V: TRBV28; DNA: TGTGCCAGCAGTTACCCGGACAGGGGTAATGGTGGTGGCTACACCTTC; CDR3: CASSYPDRGNGGGYTF
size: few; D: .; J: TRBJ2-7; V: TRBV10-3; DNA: TGTGCCATCAGTGACCGGACAGAGTACGAGCAGTACTTC; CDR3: CAISDRTEYEQYF
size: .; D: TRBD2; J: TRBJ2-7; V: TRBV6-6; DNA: TGTGCCAGCAGTTACAGCCTAGCGGGAGGGACCTACGAGCAGTACTTC; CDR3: CASSYSLAGGTYEQYF
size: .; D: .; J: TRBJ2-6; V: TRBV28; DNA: TGTGCCAGCAGTCCCCCGACCCGACTTGGGGGGGCCAACGTCCTGACTTTC; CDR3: CASSPPTRLGGANVLTF
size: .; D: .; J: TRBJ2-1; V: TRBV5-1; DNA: TGCGCCAGCAGCTTGGACGGGAGAAGATTGGATGAGCAGTTCTTC; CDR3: CASSLDGRRLDEQFF
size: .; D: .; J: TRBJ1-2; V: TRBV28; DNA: TGTGCCAGCAGCCCGGACAGCTCCCTCTATGGCTACACCTTC; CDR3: CASSPDSSLYGYTF
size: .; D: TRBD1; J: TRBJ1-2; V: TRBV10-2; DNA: TGCGCCAGCAGCCTAACAGGGGGCGGCGGAGGCTACACCTTC; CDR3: CASSLTGGGGGYTF
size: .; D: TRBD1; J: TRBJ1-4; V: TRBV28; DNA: TGTGCCAGCAGTCAGCGACAGGGGTTGGGAGAAAAACTGTTTTTT; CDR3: CASSQRQGLGEKLFF
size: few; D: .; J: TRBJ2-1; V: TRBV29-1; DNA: TGCAGCGTCAGAGCGGGCCAGGCGGTTTACAATGAGCAGTTCTTC; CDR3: CSVRAGQAVYNEQFF
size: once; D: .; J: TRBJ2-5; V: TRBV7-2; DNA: TGTGCCAGCAGCTTACTCTATGCGGAGACCCAGTACTTC; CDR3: CASSLLYAETQYF
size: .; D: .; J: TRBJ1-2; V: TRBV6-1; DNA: TGTGCCACCCTGGGCAACTATGGCTACACCTTC; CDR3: CATLGNYGYTF
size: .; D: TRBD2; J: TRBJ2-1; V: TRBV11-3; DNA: TGTGCCAGCAGCAGACTAGCGGGAGGATACAATGAGCAGTTCTTC; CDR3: CASSRLAGGYNEQFF
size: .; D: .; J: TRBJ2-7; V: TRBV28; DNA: TGTGCCAGCAGCTCTGGAGGGGGCAGACAGGAGTACTTC; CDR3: CASSSGGGRQEYF
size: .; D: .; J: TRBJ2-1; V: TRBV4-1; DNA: TGCGCAAGCCATTCCGTGAGGAGCTCCTACAATGAGCAGTTCTTC; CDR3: CASHSVRSSYNEQFF
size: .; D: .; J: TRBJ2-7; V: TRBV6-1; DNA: TGTGCCAGCCGGCCGGGACGGGGGTTTGTGCAGTACTTC; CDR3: CASRPGRGFVQYF
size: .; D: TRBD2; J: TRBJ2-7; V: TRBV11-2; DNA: TGTGCCAGCAGCCTCATTGTTAGCGGGAGTTCTTACGAGCAGTACTTC; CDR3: CASSLIVSGSSYEQYF
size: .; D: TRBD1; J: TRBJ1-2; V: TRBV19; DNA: TGTGCCAGTAGACTGACAGGGGACAACTATGGCTACACCTTC; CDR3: CASRLTGDNYGYTF
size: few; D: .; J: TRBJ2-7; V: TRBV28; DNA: TGTGCCAGCAGTGGACTGGAAAGCTACGAGCAGTACTTC; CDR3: CASSGLESYEQYF
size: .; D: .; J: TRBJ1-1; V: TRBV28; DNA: TGTGCCAGCAGTGTCAGGGGAGCTGAAGCTTTCTTT; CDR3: CASSVRGAEAFF
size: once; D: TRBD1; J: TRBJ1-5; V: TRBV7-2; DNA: TGTGCCAGCAGCCCCCTCATTGCCAGGGGGACTAATCAGCCCCAGCATTTT; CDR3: CASSPLIARGTNQPQHF
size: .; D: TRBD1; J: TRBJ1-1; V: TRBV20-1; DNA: TGCAGTGCTGACAGGGAGACTGAAGCTTTCTTT; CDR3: CSADRETEAFF
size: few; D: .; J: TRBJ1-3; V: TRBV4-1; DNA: TGCGCCAGCAGCCAAGTTGGCCGGGGGGCTTCTGGAAACACCATATATTTT; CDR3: CASSQVGRGASGNTIYF
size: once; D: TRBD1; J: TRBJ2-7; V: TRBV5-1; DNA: TGCGCCAGCGCGTTTTCTGGGACAGGGCCCTACGAGCAGTACTTC; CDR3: CASAFSGTGPYEQYF
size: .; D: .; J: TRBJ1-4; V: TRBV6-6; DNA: TGTGCCAGCACTTTCGCCGCGGCATCAACGATTGAAAAACTGTTTTTT; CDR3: CASTFAAASTIEKLFF
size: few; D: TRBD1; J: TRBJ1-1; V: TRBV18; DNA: TGTGCCAGCTCACTGGGACAGGGTAACACTGAAGCTTTCTTT; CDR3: CASSLGQGNTEAFF